The rows below give T cell receptor beta chains drawn from one sample of a study of shared clonotypes between healthy human individuals. Sequencing was performed with immunoSEQ multiplex PCR; in TCRdb, only in-frame clones are kept and a portion is missing. This repertoire shows approximately 530,000 clones, roughly 95% found once; its top ten account for around 0.066%. The specimen was naive CD4+ T cells sorted from blood. The receptors derive from a woman between 25 and 40 years old in good health. CDR3s include the opening cysteine and the closing phenylalanine or tryptophan. D genes are given only for firm matches. Rows may omit the clone size; those that give it use once, few, many or a size class.

J gene	CDR3 length	D gene	clone size	V gene	CDR3 protein	CDR3 DNA
TRBJ2-5	15	TRBD1	-	TRBV6-1	CASSDWDRLQETQYF	TGTGCCAGCAGTGATTGGGACAGACTCCAAGAGACCCAGTACTTC
TRBJ2-7	13	TRBD1	-	TRBV10-3	CAISGQGAREQYF	TGTGCCATCAGCGGACAGGGGGCACGCGAGCAGTACTTC
TRBJ2-7	13	-	-	TRBV15	CATSSSQTYEQYF	TGTGCCACCAGCAGCAGCCAGACCTACGAGCAGTACTTC
TRBJ2-2	15	TRBD1	-	TRBV5-5	CATSPWTGDTGELFF	TGTGCCACCTCCCCCTGGACAGGGGACACCGGGGAGCTGTTTTTT
TRBJ1-1	13	TRBD1	-	TRBV10-3	CAIRGTGNTEAFF	TGTGCCATCCGTGGGACAGGGAACACTGAAGCTTTCTTT
TRBJ1-1	12	-	-	TRBV11-1	CASRGWGTEAFF	TGTGCCAGCCGAGGTTGGGGCACTGAAGCTTTCTTT
TRBJ2-7	16	-	once	TRBV5-1	CASSFRVGHLSYEQYF	TGCGCCAGCAGCTTTCGTGTGGGACACCTCTCCTACGAGCAGTACTTC
TRBJ1-5	13	TRBD1	-	TRBV28	CASRLTGTQPQHF	TGTGCCAGCAGGCTGACAGGGACCCAGCCCCAGCATTTT
TRBJ2-5	18	-	-	TRBV19	CASSDGYSGSSFQETQYF	TGTGCCAGTAGTGATGGTTATAGCGGTAGCAGCTTCCAAGAGACCCAGTACTTC
TRBJ1-5	16	-	-	TRBV4-1	CASSLKTGGADQPQHF	TGCGCCAGCAGCCTCAAGACGGGGGGCGCGGATCAGCCCCAGCATTTT
TRBJ2-2	17	TRBD2	-	TRBV9	CASSVGLAGVVTGELFF	TGTGCCAGCAGCGTAGGTCTAGCGGGAGTTGTTACCGGGGAGCTGTTTTTT
TRBJ2-7	14	-	once	TRBV2	CASLNSNGGYEQYF	TGTGCCAGCCTAAACTCTAACGGAGGCTACGAGCAGTACTTC
TRBJ1-2	14	-	-	TRBV10-3	CASGGTESNYGYTF	TGTGCCAGCGGGGGGACGGAGTCTAACTATGGCTACACCTTC
TRBJ1-1	16	-	once	TRBV15	CATSPVTYRENTEAFF	TGTGCCACCAGTCCGGTTACCTACAGGGAGAACACTGAAGCTTTCTTT
TRBJ1-4	16	-	-	TRBV28	CASSFDQGATNEKLFF	TGTGCCAGCAGTTTTGATCAGGGCGCAACTAATGAAAAACTGTTTTTT
TRBJ1-5	15	-	-	TRBV19	CASSPILPGNQPQHF	TGTGCCAGTAGTCCAATCCTTCCGGGCAATCAGCCCCAGCATTTT
TRBJ2-7	13	TRBD1	-	TRBV19	CASSPGQTYEQYF	TGTGCCAGTAGCCCGGGACAGACTTACGAGCAGTACTTC
TRBJ1-1	14	-	-	TRBV6-5	CASSLADGNTEAFF	TGTGCCAGCAGCCTGGCGGACGGTAACACTGAAGCTTTCTTT
TRBJ2-7	14	-	-	TRBV29-1	CSVASRGGAYEQYF	TGCAGCGTTGCTTCCAGGGGGGGGGCCTACGAGCAGTACTTC
TRBJ2-7	15	TRBD1	-	TRBV19	CASSLGTGVTGEQYF	TGTGCCAGTAGTCTAGGGACAGGGGTCACCGGCGAGCAGTACTTC
TRBJ1-2	13	-	once	TRBV14	CASSRDKTYGYTF	TGTGCCAGCAGCCGAGATAAAACATATGGCTACACCTTC
TRBJ2-7	13	-	-	TRBV27	CARKFSAIYEQYF	TGTGCCAGGAAGTTCTCAGCAATTTACGAGCAGTACTTC
TRBJ2-7	15	TRBD1	-	TRBV28	CASKNGQVASYEQYF	TGTGCCAGCAAAAATGGACAGGTCGCCTCCTACGAGCAGTACTTC
TRBJ2-7	16	TRBD2	-	TRBV28	CASRPEGTSGLYEQYF	TGTGCCAGCAGACCCGAGGGGACTAGCGGACTCTACGAGCAGTACTTC
TRBJ2-1	15	-	-	TRBV25-1	CASRVKGTPYNEQFF	TGTGCCAGCAGAGTTAAGGGGACCCCCTACAATGAGCAGTTCTTC
TRBJ2-2	17	TRBD1	-	TRBV5-1	CASSFYRTGRGAGELFF	TGCGCCAGCAGCTTTTACCGGACAGGGAGAGGTGCCGGGGAGCTGTTTTTT
TRBJ2-3	15	-	-	TRBV6-6	CASSNHGDITDTQYF	TGTGCCAGCAGCAATCACGGGGACATCACAGATACGCAGTATTTT
TRBJ1-3	15	-	-	TRBV7-9	CASSQTADSGNTIYF	TGTGCCAGCAGCCAGACCGCCGACTCTGGAAACACCATATATTTT
TRBJ2-7	13	TRBD1	-	TRBV28	CASGTAQTYEQYF	TGTGCCAGCGGGACAGCCCAGACCTACGAGCAGTACTTC
TRBJ2-7	12	-	-	TRBV15	CATSRAGYEQYF	TGTGCCACCAGCAGAGCTGGCTACGAGCAGTACTTC
TRBJ2-2	15	-	-	TRBV19	CASTGGSANTGELFF	TGTGCCAGTACTGGCGGGTCCGCGAACACCGGGGAGCTGTTTTTT
TRBJ2-2	13	-	-	TRBV28	CASSSPGTGELFF	TGTGCCAGCAGTTCCCCTGGAACCGGGGAGCTGTTTTTT
TRBJ1-4	13	-	once	TRBV28	CASRIRRNEKLFF	TGTGCCAGCAGGATCAGGCGTAATGAAAAACTGTTTTTT
TRBJ2-1	14	-	once	TRBV5-1	CASSLDYRGLEQFF	TGCGCCAGCAGCTTGGATTACCGGGGGCTTGAGCAGTTCTTC
TRBJ1-1	13	TRBD1	-	TRBV6-5	CATVGQANTEAFF	TGTGCCACCGTCGGACAGGCGAACACTGAAGCTTTCTTT
TRBJ1-2	17	TRBD1	once	TRBV28	CASRPGQGFYLVQGYTF	TGTGCCAGCAGACCGGGACAGGGGTTTTATCTGGTCCAAGGCTACACCTTC
TRBJ2-2	15	TRBD1	-	TRBV6-5	CASRSTGYGLGELFF	TGTGCCAGCAGGTCGACAGGGTACGGGTTAGGGGAGCTGTTTTTT
TRBJ2-7	15	-	once	TRBV7-9	CASSLGIPPLHEQYF	TGTGCCAGCAGCTTAGGGATTCCCCCCCTACACGAGCAGTACTTC
TRBJ2-1	15	-	-	TRBV29-1	CSVRGRDNTYNEQFF	TGCAGCGTACGCGGAAGGGACAATACCTACAATGAGCAGTTCTTC
TRBJ2-5	15	-	-	TRBV28	CASGLRWDGQETQYF	TGTGCCAGCGGTCTGCGCTGGGACGGACAAGAGACCCAGTACTTC
TRBJ1-1	16	-	-	TRBV23-1	CASSQSPWNMNTEAFF	TGCGCCAGCAGTCAATCCCCGTGGAACATGAACACTGAAGCTTTCTTT
TRBJ2-7	12	TRBD1	-	TRBV7-7	CASSWGQGVWYF	TGTGCCAGCAGCTGGGGACAGGGGGTATGGTACTTC